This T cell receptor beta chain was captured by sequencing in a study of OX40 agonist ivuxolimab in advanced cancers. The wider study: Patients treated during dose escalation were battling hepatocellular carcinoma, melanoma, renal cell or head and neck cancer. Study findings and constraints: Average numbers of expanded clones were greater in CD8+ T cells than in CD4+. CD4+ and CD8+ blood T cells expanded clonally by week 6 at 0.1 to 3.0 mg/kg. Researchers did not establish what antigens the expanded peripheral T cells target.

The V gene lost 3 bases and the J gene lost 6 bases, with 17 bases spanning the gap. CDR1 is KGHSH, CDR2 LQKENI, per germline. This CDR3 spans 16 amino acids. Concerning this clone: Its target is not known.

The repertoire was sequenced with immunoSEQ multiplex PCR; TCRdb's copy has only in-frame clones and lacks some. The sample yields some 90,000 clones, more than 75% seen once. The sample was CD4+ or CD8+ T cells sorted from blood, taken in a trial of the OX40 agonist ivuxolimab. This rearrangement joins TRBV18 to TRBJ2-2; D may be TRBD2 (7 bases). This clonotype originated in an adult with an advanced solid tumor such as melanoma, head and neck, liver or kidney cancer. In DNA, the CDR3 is TGTGCCAGCTCACCTGGGGGGGGGCCTCGGCCCGGGGAGCTGTTTTTT. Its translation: CASSPGGGPRPGELFF.